The 12 T cell receptor beta chains below were found in one sample sequenced in a study of blood T cell repertoires in COVID-19. Assay: immunoSEQ multiplex PCR; the TCRdb copy retains only in-frame clones and omits some. Seen here are approximately 350,000 clones, around 91% observed once, and the top ten hold roughly 1%. The sequenced sample was PBMCs or T cells enriched from blood (not recorded which). The receptor source for this set is a man younger than 30 who had recovered from COVID-19.

The gene calls are TRBV18 and TRBJ1-2; 8 bases match TRBD1. After removal of 2 bases from V and 7 bases from J, the junction contained 15 bases not matched to a gene. Germline V lookup: CDR1 KGHSH, CDR2 LQKENI. This CDR3 contains 17 residues. CDR3 sequence reads: CASSPYKARAGGAGYTF. Written as DNA, the CDR3 is TGTGCCAGCTCACCATATAAGGCGCGTGCAGGGGGCGCTGGCTACACCTTC.

The rearrangement links TRBV2 to TRBJ2-1; the match to TRBD2 covers 10 bases. Germline trimming cut 4 bases from V and 7 bases from J; bases unmatched to any gene: 4. CDR3 length: 14 residues. From germline, CDR1 is SNHLY and CDR2 FYNNEI. As DNA, the CDR3 is TGTGCCAGCAGTGGACTAGCGGGCGTGAATGAGCAGTTCTTC. It yields the protein CASSGLAGVNEQFF.

The V and J genes are TRBV27 and TRBJ2-3; 7 bases are a match to TRBD2. The CDR3 extends over 17 amino acids. Losses at the gene ends were 1 base for V and 7 bases for J; bases not matched to a gene: 14. The germline V gene has CDR1 MNHEY and CDR2 SMNVEV (reference sequence). The CDR3 loop reads CASSLWVLAAMIYTQYF. The CDR3 DNA reads as TGTGCCAGCAGTTTATGGGTGCTAGCGGCTATGATTTATACGCAGTATTTT.

This clone was picked up a small number of times. The gene calls are TRBV28 and TRBJ2-4; 7 nucleotides line up with TRBD1. This CDR3 is 15 amino acids long. CDR1 is MDHEN, CDR2 SYDVKM, per germline. J lost 8 bases, V lost 2 bases, and 9 bases had no gene match. The CDR3 DNA reads as TGTGCCAGCAGTTTAGCAACAGGGGTTTCGGACATTCAGTACTTC. Translated: CASSLATGVSDIQYF.

This clone was detected only a few times. The chain carries TRBV18 and TRBJ1-5; D uncertain. The CDR3 has 15 amino acids. Trimming stripped 3 bases from V and 4 bases from J, with 13 bases between. Germline CDR1 reads KGHSH; CDR2 reads LQKENI. The CDR3: CASSPKTAGNQPQHF. CDR3 bases: TGTGCCAGCTCACCTAAAACGGCGGGTAATCAGCCCCAGCATTTT.

This clone came up once. V and J are TRBV6-1 and TRBJ2-5; 7 bases align to TRBD2. Germline lookup yields CDR1 MNHNS and CDR2 SASEGT. This CDR3 comprises 16 residues. With 2 bases clipped from V and 5 bases from J, the junction kept 11 bases outside the gene matches. Written as DNA, the CDR3 is TGTGCCAGCAGTGAATTTTCTTGGGGGGGAAAGGAGACCCAGTACTTC. It translates to CASSEFSWGGKETQYF.

The rearrangement joins TRBV7-9 to TRBJ1-3; D unresolved. Trimming cost V 0 bases and J 0 bases, with 9 bases left between them. The CDR3 consists of 16 residues. The germline CDR1 and CDR2 sequences are SEHNR and FQNEAQ (reference sequence). CDR3 DNA: TGTGCCAGCAGCTTAGCGGCGGGCCTCTCTGGAAACACCATATATTTT. It encodes CASSLAAGLSGNTIYF.

The J gene is TRBJ2-3, the V gene TRBV3-1 (or the pseudogene TRBV3-2); 11 bases match TRBD2. This CDR3 is 18 amino acids long. V lost 1 base, J lost 2 bases, and 8 bases stayed unmatched. CDR1 is LGHDT, CDR2 YNNKEL, per germline (reference sequence). CDR3 nucleotide sequence: TGTGCCAGCAGCCAAGTGGGTAGCGGGGGGGTACCCACAGATACGCAGTATTTT. This gives the protein CASSQVGSGGVPTDTQYF.

The chain links TRBV6-5 to TRBJ1-4; D call uncertain. The V end lost 0 bases, the J end lost 8 bases, and 13 bases lay between the germline ends. The CDR3 spans 15 residues. CDR1 is MNHEY, CDR2 SVGAGI, per germline. The CDR3 loop is CASSYSLEGWEKLFF. The CDR3 bases are TGTGCCAGCAGTTACTCGTTGGAGGGTTGGGAAAAACTGTTTTTT.

The rearrangement links TRBV6-5 to TRBJ2-7; 7 nucleotides align to TRBD2. This CDR3 contains 13 residues. J was trimmed by 4 bases and V by 6 bases; bases with no gene match: 6. CDR1 and CDR2 from the germline V gene are MNHEY and SVGAGI. The CDR3 coding sequence is TGTGCCAGCAGGAAAACGGGGGGATACGAGCAGTACTTC. It translates to CASRKTGGYEQYF.

The chain recombines TRBV19 with TRBJ2-1, with TRBD2 matching 10 bases. The CDR3 runs to 16 residues. Germline values: CDR1 LNHDA, CDR2 SQIVND (reference sequence). With V trimmed by 1 base and J by 8 bases, 8 bases remained unmatched. Here the CDR3 reads CASSIGSGGASYEQFF. CDR3 nucleotides: TGTGCCAGTAGTATAGGGAGCGGGGGGGCCAGCTATGAGCAGTTCTTC.

V and J are TRBV5-1 and TRBJ2-7; tentatively, D is TRBD2 (6 bases). V lost 3 bases and J 0 bases, leaving 13 bases between the germline ends. Per germline, CDR1 SGHRS and CDR2 YFSETQ. There are 15 residues in the CDR3. As DNA, the CDR3 is TGCGCCAGCAGCTCTTCGGCGGGGAGCTCCTACGAGCAGTACTTC. Residues: CASSSSAGSSYEQYF.